This T cell receptor (beta chain) was documented in a study of shared clonotypes between healthy human individuals. The overall study: Serving as donors were a couple of women and a few men, whose ages spanned 18 to 49.

Genomic DNA belonging to each subset was distributed in equal measure over several immunoSEQ plates. Each PCR replicate from the sorted subsets contained about 180 ng DNA, which is about 30,000 T cell genomes. The repertoire was sequenced with immunoSEQ multiplex PCR; TCRdb's copy has only in-frame clones and lacks some. The table shows around 980,000 clones, with more than 75% occurring only once. V lost 0 bases and J lost 4, with 11 bases in between. CDR1 SGHRS and CDR2 YFSETQ come from the germline V gene. This CDR3 spans 14 amino acids. This clone came up once. Material: memory CD4+ T cells from PBMCs. As to subset: CD45RA-negative fraction. The sequence was obtained from a man aged 18 to 29 in good health. Some clones in this sample may be carry-over from other donors' samples. This chain connects TRBV5-1 to TRBJ2-7; D unresolved. The CDR3 sequence is CASSLVSGQYEQYF. The CDR3 coding sequence is TGCGCCAGCAGCTTGGTGTCGGGTCAATACGAGCAGTACTTC.